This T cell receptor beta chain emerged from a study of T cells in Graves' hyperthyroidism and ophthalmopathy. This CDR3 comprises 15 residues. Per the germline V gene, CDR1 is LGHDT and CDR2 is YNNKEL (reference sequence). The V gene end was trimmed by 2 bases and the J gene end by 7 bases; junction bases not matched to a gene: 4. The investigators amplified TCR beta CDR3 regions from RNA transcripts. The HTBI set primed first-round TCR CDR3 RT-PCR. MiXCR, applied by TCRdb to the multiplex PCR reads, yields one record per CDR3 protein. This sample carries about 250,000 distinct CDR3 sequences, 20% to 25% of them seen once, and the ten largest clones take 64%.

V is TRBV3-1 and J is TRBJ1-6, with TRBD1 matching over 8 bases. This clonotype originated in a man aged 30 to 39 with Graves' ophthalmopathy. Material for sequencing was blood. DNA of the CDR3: TGTGCCAGCAGCCAATCGGACAGGGTAAATTCACCCCTCCACTTT. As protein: CASSQSDRVNSPLHF.